These T cell receptor beta chains were read from a single sample in a study of blood T cell repertoires in COVID-19. The assay was immunoSEQ multiplex PCR, and TCRdb's table has in-frame clones only and misses some. This table holds roughly 69,000 clones, roughly 89% found once. Input material: peripheral blood. These receptors were taken from a man in his forties or fifties with acute or convalescent COVID-19. Each CDR3 is given with its conserved first and last residue. D genes are given only for firm matches. Not every row has a clone size; where given, it reads once, few, many or a size class.

CDR3 DNA	CDR3 protein	D gene	clone size	V gene	J gene
TGTGCCGGGGCTTTAAAACAGGGGGGCGAGCAGTACTTC	CAGALKQGGEQYF	TRBD1	.	TRBV6-6	TRBJ2-7
TGTGCCAGCAGCCAAGATGGGGACTTGCAGTGCTTGGGACAGGGGTTTGGCTACACCTTC	CASSQDGDLQCLGQGFGYTF	TRBD1	.	TRBV3-1/TRBV3-2	TRBJ1-2
TGTGCCAGTAGGCCAAGACTAGCGGGAGGCCATGGGACCCAGTACTTC	CASRPRLAGGHGTQYF	TRBD2	.	TRBV19	TRBJ2-5
TGTGCCAGCAGCTTAGGACTAGCGGGAGGAATTTACGAGCAGTTCTTC	CASSLGLAGGIYEQFF	TRBD2	.	TRBV7-2	TRBJ2-1
TGTGCCACCAGTGATCCTGGACAGGGGATCTACAATGAGCAGTTCTTC	CATSDPGQGIYNEQFF	TRBD1	.	TRBV24-1	TRBJ2-1
TGCGCCAGCAGCCAAGGGGACAGGGACTATGGCTACACCTTC	CASSQGDRDYGYTF	TRBD1	.	TRBV4-1	TRBJ1-2
TGTGCCAGCAGCTTAAGGGACAACAATGAGCAGTTCTTC	CASSLRDNNEQFF	.	.	TRBV7-8	TRBJ2-1
TGTGCCAGTAGTATGGGCAGAACCTACGAGCAGTACTTC	CASSMGRTYEQYF	.	.	TRBV19	TRBJ2-7
TGTGCCAGCAGCCAGGGGCCGGGACTAGCGTACGAGCAGTACTTC	CASSQGPGLAYEQYF	TRBD2	.	TRBV3-1/TRBV3-2	TRBJ2-7
TGTGCCAGCAGTGAGTCAGGGAAGGGGGACACTGAAGCTTTCTTT	CASSESGKGDTEAFF	.	.	TRBV25-1	TRBJ1-1
TGTGCCAGCAGCTCATACCTTGGACTAGCGGGCACAGATACGCAGTATTTT	CASSSYLGLAGTDTQYF	TRBD2	.	TRBV16	TRBJ2-3
TGCGCCAGCAGCTACCCAGGGGCGACGGGTGAAAAACTGTTTTTT	CASSYPGATGEKLFF	.	few	TRBV4-1	TRBJ1-4
TGTGCTAGTGGCCGGGACAGCGAAGAGACCCAGTACTTC	CASGRDSEETQYF	TRBD1	.	TRBV12-5	TRBJ2-5
TGTGCCAGCAGCCAAGATTTGATCGACTATACGATTTATGGCTACACCTTC	CASSQDLIDYTIYGYTF	.	once	TRBV14	TRBJ1-2
TGTGCCAGCAGTCCGGTAAGGACAGGGGGCGGCGAGCAGTACTTC	CASSPVRTGGGEQYF	TRBD1	.	TRBV2	TRBJ2-7
TGTGCCAGCAGCTTAGGGGGCGCCCATCAGCCCCAGCATTTT	CASSLGGAHQPQHF	.	.	TRBV11-3	TRBJ1-5
TGTGCCAGCCGCGAGGAGTCGGCGGAGCACGGGGTTTACGAGCAGTACTTC	CASREESAEHGVYEQYF	.	.	TRBV27	TRBJ2-7
TGTGCCAGTAGTCCCCCGGGAGGCAACAATGAGCAGTTCTTC	CASSPPGGNNEQFF	TRBD2	.	TRBV19	TRBJ2-1
TGTGCCAGCAGCCAAGATTTTGTAGTTTCTGTTTCTGAGTCTCCCGGGGAGCTGTTTTTT	CASSQDFVVSVSESPGELFF	.	.	TRBV14	TRBJ2-2
TGTGCCAGCAGTGCCTGGACAGGGAGCAATCAGCCCCAGCATTTT	CASSAWTGSNQPQHF	TRBD1	.	TRBV2	TRBJ1-5
TGTGCCAGCAGAATAAGACGACAGAAGACCTACGAGCAGTACTTC	CASRIRRQKTYEQYF	.	few	TRBV2	TRBJ2-7
TGTGCCAGCAGTCCTCACACTGAAGCTTTCTTT	CASSPHTEAFF	.	.	TRBV28	TRBJ1-1
TGTGCCAGCAGCCGTAGCGGTTCCTACGAGCAGTACTTC	CASSRSGSYEQYF	.	.	TRBV11-3	TRBJ2-7
TGTGCCAGCGGACAAGGGAGGGACACTGAAGCTTTCTTT	CASGQGRDTEAFF	.	.	TRBV6-5	TRBJ1-1
TGTGCCAGCAGTGAACAAGGACAGGGGTTTTATAATTCACCCCTCCACTTT	CASSEQGQGFYNSPLHF	TRBD1	.	TRBV6-1	TRBJ1-6
TGTGCCAGCAGTCTGACAGTCTCTGGAAACACCATATATTTT	CASSLTVSGNTIYF	.	.	TRBV28	TRBJ1-3
TGTGCCAGCAGTCCCTATACCCAATTCCCAGATACGCAGTATTTT	CASSPYTQFPDTQYF	.	.	TRBV14	TRBJ2-3
TGTGCCAGCAGCGGGACTAGCGGGAGTACCGGGGAGCTGTTTTTT	CASSGTSGSTGELFF	TRBD2	many	TRBV7-2	TRBJ2-2
TGTGCCAGCACCTGGGGGGACGTCGGACTTGCTAACACCGGGGAGCTGTTTTTT	CASTWGDVGLANTGELFF	.	.	TRBV27	TRBJ2-2
TGTGCCAGCAGCCCAGCGGGTGCAGTCACCGGGGAGCTGTTTTTT	CASSPAGAVTGELFF	.	.	TRBV11-2	TRBJ2-2
TGTGCCAGCAGCCCGGGGAGCTCTGGGGCCAACGTCCTGACTTTC	CASSPGSSGANVLTF	.	.	TRBV7-9	TRBJ2-6
TGTGCCAGCAGCTTGGTGGAAGGGGGCAAAGAGACCCAGTACTTC	CASSLVEGGKETQYF	TRBD1	.	TRBV5-4	TRBJ2-5
TGCGCCAGCAGCCAAGATGGGGGCTATGAAGCTTTCTTT	CASSQDGGYEAFF	.	.	TRBV4-1	TRBJ1-1
TGCAGCGTTCTCGAGAACATTCAGTACTTC	CSVLENIQYF	.	.	TRBV29-1	TRBJ2-4
TGCGCCAGCAGCTTCTACGGAGGGCCGACCGGGGAGCTGTTTTTT	CASSFYGGPTGELFF	.	.	TRBV5-1	TRBJ2-2
TGTGCCAGACCCCAGGGTTACACCGGGGAGCTGTTTTTT	CARPQGYTGELFF	.	.	TRBV27	TRBJ2-2
TGTGCCAGCAGCCAAGAGGTGGGCGGGAGCAGCACAGATACGCAGTATTTT	CASSQEVGGSSTDTQYF	TRBD2	.	TRBV3-1/TRBV3-2	TRBJ2-3
TGTGCCAGCCCACCGGCACCCATCCGAGAGACCCAGTACTTC	CASPPAPIRETQYF	.	.	TRBV18	TRBJ2-5
TGTGCCAGTAGCAAGGGGAAACGGGAGGGGGCGCGGGACATTCAGTACTTC	CASSKGKREGARDIQYF	.	once	TRBV2	TRBJ2-4
TGTGCCAGCAGCTTACCGGGACAGGGGCCAAAACTGTTTTTT	CASSLPGQGPKLFF	TRBD1	.	TRBV7-9	TRBJ1-4
TGTGCCAGTAGTATAGGAGGCCTAGCCTACAATGAGCAGTTCTTC	CASSIGGLAYNEQFF	.	.	TRBV19	TRBJ2-1
TGTGCCTGGAGTGTACGGCATGGGGCGGGAAACACCATATATTTT	CAWSVRHGAGNTIYF	.	.	TRBV30	TRBJ1-3